These 10 T cell receptor beta chains were sequenced from one sample in a study of blood T cell repertoires in COVID-19 (dated by TCRdb to the early 2020s). Library method: the immunoSEQ multiplex PCR assay. TCRdb took over this immuneACCESS table, retaining in-frame rearrangements with V and J assigned. Such tables are incomplete; in checked studies, under half of the missing clones stem from an unresolved V gene, and the remainder is unexplained. The sample contains 160,000 or so clones, more than 65% of them found a single time. The ten most abundant clones make up over 11% of the sample. Sequenced input: peripheral blood. The receptor set was obtained from a woman older than 75 with acute or convalescent COVID-19.

This chain joins TRBV28 and TRBJ2-2, with 7 positions matching TRBD1. CDR1 and CDR2 (germline): MDHEN, SYDVKM. The CDR3 totals 15 residues. J lost 4 bases, V lost 6 bases, and 8 bases had no gene match. The CDR3 region is CASRYDRVGTGELFF. The DNA of the CDR3 is TGTGCCAGCAGATACGACAGGGTTGGCACCGGGGAGCTGTTTTTT.

This CDR3 reads CASTPGQVPLDEQFF. Written as DNA, the CDR3 is TGCGCCAGCACTCCGGGACAGGTCCCCTTGGATGAGCAGTTCTTC. V gene TRBV5-1 combines with J gene TRBJ2-1; 8 nucleotides line up with TRBD1. This CDR3 has 15 amino acids. The ends lost 6 bases at V and 8 bases at J; junction bases unmatched: 13. The germline V gene encodes CDR1 SGHRS and CDR2 YFSETQ.

The V call is TRBV6-5, the J call TRBJ1-4, with D unresolved. CDR3 length: 12 amino acids. The germline V and J ends were trimmed by 2 bases and 10 bases, with 8 bases remaining between them. Germline V gene lookup returns CDR1 MNHEY and CDR2 SVGAGI. DNA for the CDR3: TGTGCCAGCAGTTACCCGGGATCAAAACTGTTTTTT. Amino acids: CASSYPGSKLFF.

V gene TRBV4-2 combines with J gene TRBJ1-2, with D possibly matching TRBD1 (5 bases). Germline assignment: CDR1 LGHNA and CDR2 YNFKEQ. V lost 3 bases and J 8 bases, leaving 16 bases between the germline ends. CDR3 length equals 14 residues. CDR3 coding DNA: TGTGCCAGCAGCCAGCATGAGACAGAGGTAGGCTACACCTTC. The encoded protein is CASSQHETEVGYTF.

This clone is a singleton in its sample. The rearrangement joins TRBV28 to TRBJ2-3; the match to TRBD2 covers 9 bases. V shed 7 bases, J shed 5 bases, and the junction held 4 bases outside the gene matches. Germline lookup yields CDR1 MDHEN and CDR2 SYDVKM. This CDR3 has 13 residues. CDR3 DNA sequence: TGTGCCAGCACTAGCGGGATTCAAGATACGCAGTATTTT. It is translated as CASTSGIQDTQYF. Complete variable domain (other parts from reference TRBV28 and TRBJ2-3): DVKVTQSSRYLVKRTGEKVFLECVQDMDHENMFWYRQDPGLGLRLIYFSYDVKMKEKGDIPEGYSVSREKKERFSLILESASTNQTSMYLCASTSGIQDTQYFGPGTRLTVL.

This clone was observed once. The rearrangement links TRBV19 to TRBJ2-2; no reliable D call. The germline CDR1 and CDR2 sequences are LNHDA and SQIVND (reference sequence). The V end was cut by 6 bases, the J end by 10 bases, with 21 bases between. CDR3 length: 15 amino acids. CDR3 nucleotide sequence: TGTGCCAGTAGGGATCTCCGATATCCAGGATCGGAGCTGTTTTTT. This sequence encodes CASRDLRYPGSELFF.

The J gene is TRBJ2-1, the V gene TRBV19, with D possibly TRBD1 on 6 matching bases. In germline, CDR1 is LNHDA, CDR2 SQIVND (reference sequence). V dropped 5 bases and J dropped 4 bases, with 12 bases sitting between them. This CDR3 contains 14 residues. The CDR3 DNA is TGTGCCAGTAGTCTCGGACAGTCTTACAATGAGCAGTTCTTC. It translates to CASSLGQSYNEQFF.

V usage is TRBV19 and J usage is TRBJ1-5; D ambiguous. Germline V gives CDR1 LNHDA, CDR2 SQIVND (reference sequence). Trimming took off 4 bases at V and 3 bases at J, with 13 bases between the two ends. The CDR3 sequence is 15 residues long. The CDR3 loop reads CASSTGRGINQPQHF. In DNA, the CDR3 is TGTGCCAGTAGTACCGGACGAGGGATCAATCAGCCCCAGCATTTT. Together with reference TRBV19 and TRBJ1-5, the CDR3 gives the full variable domain: DGGITQSPKYLFRKEGQNVTLSCEQNLNHDAMYWYRQDPGQGLRLIYYSQIVNDFQKGDIAEGYSVSREKKESFPLTVTSAQKNPTAFYLCASSTGRGINQPQHFGDGTRLSIL.

CDR3 region: CASSLVAGGGDTQYF. In DNA, the CDR3 is TGTGCCAGCAGCTTGGTAGCGGGAGGAGGTGATACGCAGTATTTT. The chain is built from TRBV5-4 and TRBJ2-3; 10 nucleotides line up with TRBD2. Germline values: CDR1 SGHNT, CDR2 YYREEE (reference sequence). The CDR3 is made up of 15 amino acids. V lost 0 bases and J lost 6; bases outside the gene matches: 4.

This rearrangement joins TRBV2 to TRBJ1-5; D might be TRBD1 (6 bases). The CDR3 loop spans 15 amino acids. Germline-derived CDR1 and CDR2 are SNHLY and FYNNEI. The V end was cut by 2 bases, the J end by 3 bases, with 11 bases between. CDR3 residues: CASSEQGPVNQPQHF. CDR3 coding DNA: TGTGCCAGCAGTGAACAGGGGCCGGTCAATCAGCCCCAGCATTTT.